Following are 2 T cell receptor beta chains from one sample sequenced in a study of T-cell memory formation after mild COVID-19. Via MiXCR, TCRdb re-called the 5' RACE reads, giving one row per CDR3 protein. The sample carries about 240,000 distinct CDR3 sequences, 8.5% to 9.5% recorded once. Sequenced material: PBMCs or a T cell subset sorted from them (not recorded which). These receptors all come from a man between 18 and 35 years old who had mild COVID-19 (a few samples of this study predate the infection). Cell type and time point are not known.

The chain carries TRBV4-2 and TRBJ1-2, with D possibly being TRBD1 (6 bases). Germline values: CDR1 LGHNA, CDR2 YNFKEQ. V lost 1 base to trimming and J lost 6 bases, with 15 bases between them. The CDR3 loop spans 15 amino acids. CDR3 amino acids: CASSQARGGANGYTF. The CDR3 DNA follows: TGTGCCAGCAGCCAAGCCCGGGGGGGCGCAAATGGCTACACCTTC.

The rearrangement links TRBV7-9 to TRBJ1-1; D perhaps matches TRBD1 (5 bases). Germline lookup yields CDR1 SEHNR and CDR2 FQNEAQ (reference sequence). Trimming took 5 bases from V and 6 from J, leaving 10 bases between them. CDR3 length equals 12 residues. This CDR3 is CASSIGTPEAFF. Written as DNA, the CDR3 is TGTGCCAGCAGCATAGGGACCCCTGAAGCTTTCTTT.